The 17 T cell receptor beta chains below all came from one sample that was sequenced in a study of blood T cell repertoires in COVID-19. Repertoires were generated with immunoSEQ multiplex PCR, while TCRdb's copy carries only in-frame clones and drops some. The table records nearly 350,000 clones, about 90% of them present only once. The sequencing sample was made of peripheral blood. The source of these receptors is a woman aged 70-85 years with COVID-19, enrolled during active disease.

This clone was seen just once. This chain connects TRBV6-6 to TRBJ2-5; D is unclear. This CDR3 contains 13 residues. CDR1 is MNHNY, CDR2 SVGAGI, per germline (reference sequence). V was cut by 0 bases and J by 0 bases, with 2 bases left in between. In DNA form, the CDR3 reads TGTGCCAGCAGTTACTCCTACCAAGAGACCCAGTACTTC. Translation: CASSYSYQETQYF.

This clone was seen more than once but under ten times. The V and J genes are TRBV2 and TRBJ1-1; no reliable D call. Germline V lookup: CDR1 SNHLY, CDR2 FYNNEI. The CDR3 consists of 13 residues. V gave up 8 bases and J gave up 0 bases, with 10 bases separating them. As DNA, the CDR3 is TGTGCCAGCGAGGGCAGGATGAACACTGAAGCTTTCTTT. Translation: CASEGRMNTEAFF.

CDR3 protein: CSVTGANYGYTF. The CDR3 coding sequence is TGCAGCGTCACAGGGGCGAACTATGGCTACACCTTC. This chain uses TRBV29-1 with TRBJ1-2; the match to TRBD1 covers 7 bases. Germline V gene data show CDR1 as SQVTM and CDR2 as ANQGSEA. Germline trimming cut 6 bases from V and 2 bases from J; bases unmatched to any gene: 3. The CDR3 consists of 12 residues.

The genes are TRBV14 and TRBJ1-6, with D maybe TRBD1 (5 bases). Trimming took 0 bases from V and 4 from J, leaving 10 bases between them. The CDR3 totals 16 residues. Germline V gene sequence: CDR1 SGHDN, CDR2 FVKESK. The CDR3 loop is CASSQEWGRYNSPLHF. The CDR3 region has the DNA TGTGCCAGCAGCCAAGAATGGGGCAGATATAATTCACCCCTCCACTTT.

The chain joins TRBV19 to TRBJ1-4, with 7 bases fitting TRBD1. V dropped 2 bases and J dropped 4; count of bases not matched to a gene: 4. Germline V gene data show CDR1 as LNHDA and CDR2 as SQIVND (reference sequence). CDR3 size: 15 residues. The CDR3 loop is CASSIQQGLNEKLFF. Here the CDR3 DNA reads TGTGCCAGTAGTATACAACAGGGGCTTAATGAAAAACTGTTTTTT.

V gene TRBV27 combines with J gene TRBJ1-4; the match to TRBD1 covers 9 bases. The germline V gene has CDR1 MNHEY and CDR2 SMNVEV (reference sequence). The V segment lost 6 bases and the J segment 7 bases; nucleotides outside the gene matches: 9. This CDR3 comprises 15 residues. The CDR3 DNA reads as TGTGCCAGCAGACAATACAGGGGGCTAGGTGAAAAACTGTTTTTT. This codes for CASRQYRGLGEKLFF.

The chain links TRBV5-4 to TRBJ2-7, with a possible D match to TRBD2 (6 bases). V was shortened by 4 bases and J by 9 bases, with 14 bases between the two germline ends. The CDR3 consists of 12 residues. Germline V gives CDR1 SGHNT, CDR2 YYREEE (reference sequence). This chain's CDR3 is CASSRTGSPQYF. DNA for the CDR3: TGTGCCAGCAGCCGCACCGGGAGCCCGCAGTACTTC.

The V call is TRBV10-2, the J call TRBJ2-6, with D possibly being TRBD1 (7 bases). The CDR3 has 15 amino acids. Germline lookup yields CDR1 WSHSY and CDR2 SAAADI. The V end lost 10 bases, the J end lost 2 bases, and 15 bases lay between the germline ends. This chain's CDR3 is CATLRGEPGANVLTF. DNA for the CDR3: TGCGCCACCCTCAGGGGGGAACCTGGGGCCAACGTCCTGACTTTC.

The V gene is TRBV11-3, the J gene TRBJ2-3; 12 nucleotides line up with TRBD2. Trimming removed 5 bases from V and 2 bases from J; junction bases left unmatched: 17. Germline V lookup: CDR1 SGHNT, CDR2 YENEEA. The CDR3 spans 20 residues. Here the CDR3 DNA reads TGTGCCAGCAGCGCCGGGACTAGCGGGCTTCCCACCGGGGACACAGATACGCAGTATTTT. Translation gives CASSAGTSGLPTGDTDTQYF. Full variable domain (outside the CDR3, taken from reference TRBV11-3 and TRBJ2-3): EAGVVQSPRYKIIEKKQPVAFWCNPISGHNTLYWYLQNLGQGPELLIRYENEEAVDDSQLPKDRFSAERLKGVDSTLKIQPAELGDSAVYLCASSAGTSGLPTGDTDTQYFGPGTRLTVL.

DNA of the CDR3: TGTGCCAGCAGCTCCAGCCTTTTCGGGGGCACAGATACGCAGTATTTT. It specifies CASSSSLFGGTDTQYF. J is TRBJ2-3 and V is TRBV5-4; possible D gene TRBD2, 5 bases. The germline V gene has CDR1 SGHNT and CDR2 YYREEE (reference sequence). V was pared by 3 bases and J by 1 base, with 15 bases between. CDR3 length: 16 amino acids. Full variable domain (missing parts from reference TRBV5-4 and TRBJ2-3): ETGVTQSPTHLIKTRGQQVTLRCSSQSGHNTVSWYQQALGQGPQFIFQYYREEENGRGNFPPRFSGLQFPNYSSELNVNALELDDSALYLCASSSSLFGGTDTQYFGPGTRLTVL.

This sequence joins TRBV2 and TRBJ2-2, with 10 bases that match TRBD2. CDR1 is SNHLY, CDR2 FYNNEI, per germline. J was trimmed by 6 bases and V by 6 bases; bases with no gene match: 7. The CDR3 has 15 amino acids. Here the CDR3 reads CASRASGTSAGELFF. For the CDR3, the DNA is TGTGCCAGCAGGGCGTCCGGGACTAGCGCCGGGGAGCTGTTTTTT. The full variable domain, completed using reference TRBV2 and TRBJ2-2, is EPEVTQTPSHQVTQMGQEVILRCVPISNHLYFYWYRQILGQKVEFLVSFYNNEISEKSEIFDDQFSVERPDGSNFTLKIRSTKLEDSAMYFCASRASGTSAGELFFGEGSRLTVL.

The J gene is TRBJ1-1, the V gene TRBV6-5; D may be TRBD1 (6 bases). V was clipped by 10 bases and J by 5 bases, with 11 bases between them. CDR1 and CDR2 (germline): MNHEY, SVGAGI. This CDR3 spans 11 amino acids. The CDR3 here is CATTGLTEAFF. DNA of the CDR3: TGTGCCACTACAGGGCTAACTGAAGCTTTCTTT.

The chain uses TRBV24-1 and TRBJ1-2; a possible D gene is TRBD1 (6 bases). This CDR3 has 15 residues. Germline assignment: CDR1 KGHDR and CDR2 SFDVKD. The ends were cut back, 4 bases at V and 4 bases at J, with 15 bases in the middle. CDR3 residues: CATSDSRDIFYGYTF. The CDR3 bases are TGTGCCACCAGTGACAGCCGGGACATATTCTATGGCTACACCTTC.

The chain employs TRBV30 and TRBJ2-7, with 9 bases identical to TRBD1. CDR3 length equals 14 residues. Germline values: CDR1 GTSNPN, CDR2 SVGIG (reference sequence). The trim removed 0 bases at V and 5 bases at J, leaving 5 bases unmatched. The CDR3 DNA reads as TGTGCCTGGAGTGTACGGACAGGGGTCCACGAGCAGTACTTC. Translation gives CAWSVRTGVHEQYF.

In this sample, this clone turned up once. The V and J genes are TRBV19 and TRBJ1-5, with no clear D. With 2 bases removed from V and 5 bases from J, the gap between germline ends came to 7 bases. Germline V gene data show CDR1 as LNHDA and CDR2 as SQIVND (reference sequence). CDR3 length: 13 amino acids. CDR3 loop: CASSILLDQPQHF. CDR3 sequence (DNA): TGTGCCAGTAGTATACTTCTAGATCAGCCCCAGCATTTT.

The chain links TRBV5-1 to TRBJ1-4, with TRBD1 identical over 8 bases. The CDR3 has 16 amino acids. J lost 5 bases, V lost 1 base, and 7 bases had no gene match. The germline V gene encodes CDR1 SGHRS and CDR2 YFSETQ. The CDR3 bases are TGCGCCAGCAGCTTGTTCGGGACAGGACAGAATGAAAAACTGTTTTTT. Protein sequence: CASSLFGTGQNEKLFF.

Here the CDR3 reads CASSAGVLSYNEQFF. The DNA for the CDR3 is TGTGCCAGCAGTGCTGGAGTCCTGTCCTACAATGAGCAGTTCTTC. This sequence joins TRBV2 and TRBJ2-1; D remains unclear. V was pared by 4 bases and J by 1 base, with 11 bases between. Germline CDR1 reads SNHLY; CDR2 reads FYNNEI. This CDR3 comprises 15 residues.